This entry concerns a single T cell receptor beta chain. Its specificity is not known. These data come from a study of cytomegalovirus exposure and HLA in healthy donors. Study-level findings and limits: Earlier analysis found most TCR beta V segments productive about 87% or about 30% of the time.

Each donor was nominally healthy when sampled (though unrecorded immune exposures were likely). Losses at the gene ends were 2 bases for V and 7 bases for J; bases not matched to a gene: 8. CDR3 size: 17 residues. Germline V gives CDR1 MGHRA, CDR2 YSYEKL. Primers included in the PCR were 60 Vbeta and 13 Jbeta primers. The assay was immunoSEQ multiplex PCR, and TCRdb's table has in-frame clones only and misses some. The sample lists around 67,000 clones, 55% to 70% seen once, with 3% to 3.5% in the top ten. The sequence was obtained from a woman in her forties or fifties in good health and CMV-seronegative. The chain joins TRBV4-1 to TRBJ2-1; 13 nucleotides line up with TRBD2. The sample was PBMCs. CDR3 residues: CASSQQLLAGGGNEQFF. In DNA, the CDR3 is TGCGCCAGCAGCCAACAATTACTAGCGGGAGGGGGAAATGAGCAGTTCTTC.